This T cell receptor beta chain was sequenced for a study of T cell repertoires in ileal Crohn's disease. As for this clone: Its specificity is not known.

Using immunoSEQ multiplex PCR, the repertoire was profiled, and TCRdb retains in-frame clones only, with some absent. The sample includes roughly 2,000 clones, roughly 90% seen only once; the top ten take 6% to 7%. The V segment lost 2 bases and the J segment 6 bases; nucleotides outside the gene matches: 0. The CDR3 extends over 13 amino acids. In germline, CDR1 is SGHDT, CDR2 YYEEEE. General study points: Mucosal expansions were suggested to be mainly CD8 T cells.

The TCR sequence derives from an adult with Crohn's disease. The rearrangement joins TRBV5-6 to TRBJ2-2; 8 bases align to TRBD1. The sample consisted of ileal tissue. The CDR3 coding sequence is TGTGCCAGCAGCTTACAGGGGGCCGGGGAGCTGTTTTTT. Its translation: CASSLQGAGELFF. The variable domain in full, with the rest retrieved from reference TRBV5-6 and TRBJ2-2, is DAGVTQSPTHLIKTRGQQVTLRCSPKSGHDTVSWYQQALGQGPQFIFQYYEEEERQRGNFPDRFSGHQFPNYSSELNVNALLLGDSALYLCASSLQGAGELFFGEGSRLTVL.